This TCR beta chain was sequenced for a study of CD8+ T cells in alopecia areata. For the study at large: Treated patients swallowed 5 to 10 mg of oral tofacitinib twice daily. Tofacitinib exposure lasted 6 to 18 months, followed by 6 months off drug.

The CDR3 is 14 amino acids. Germline V CDR1 and CDR2: MNHEY, SVGAGI. With 6 bases removed from V and 4 bases from J, the gap between germline ends came to 15 bases. General observations from the study: Among the cells sequenced in scalp samples are also the resident alphabeta T cells of normal skin. Scalp clonality and expanded CD8+ clones among the top 100 were significantly decreased by tofacitinib.

Of note for this clone: Its specificity is not known. The identical CDR3 is also encoded by other nucleotide sequences in the sample.

The treatment is: oral pan-JAK inhibitor, 5-10 mg twice daily. Sequencing relied on a cDNA template that was reverse transcribed from extracted RNA. The data were produced by immunoSEQ multiplex PCR, yet TCRdb's version contains in-frame clones alone and is incomplete. This sample yields over 150,000 clones, of which about 60% are seen a single time; 12% to 15% belongs to the top ten. The gene calls are TRBV6-5 and TRBJ1-1, with TRBD1 as a possible D gene (5 bases). The sequence derives from a human donor with alopecia areata. The sample was CD4+ T cells sorted from blood, taken at week 24, from a patient treated with tofacitinib. This CDR3 reads CASSLGGRRTEAFF. CDR3 nucleotides: TGTGCCAGCAGCTTGGGGGGTCGTCGCACTGAAGCTTTCTTT.